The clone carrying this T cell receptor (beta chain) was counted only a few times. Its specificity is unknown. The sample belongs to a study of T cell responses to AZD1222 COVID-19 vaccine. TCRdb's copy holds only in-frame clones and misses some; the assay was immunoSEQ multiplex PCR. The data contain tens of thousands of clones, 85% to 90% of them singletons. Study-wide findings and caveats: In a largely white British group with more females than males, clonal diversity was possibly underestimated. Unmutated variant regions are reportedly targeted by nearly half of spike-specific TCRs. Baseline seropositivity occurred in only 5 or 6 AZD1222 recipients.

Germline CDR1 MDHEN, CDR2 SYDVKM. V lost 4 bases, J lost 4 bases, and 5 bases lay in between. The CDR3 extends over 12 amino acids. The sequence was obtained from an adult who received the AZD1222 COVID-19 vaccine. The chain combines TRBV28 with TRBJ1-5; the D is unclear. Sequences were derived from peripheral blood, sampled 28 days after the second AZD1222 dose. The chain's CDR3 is CASSSRNQPQHF. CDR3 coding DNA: TGTGCCAGCAGTTCCCGAAATCAGCCCCAGCATTTT. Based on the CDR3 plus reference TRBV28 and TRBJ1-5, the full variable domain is DVKVTQSSRYLVKRTGEKVFLECVQDMDHENMFWYRQDPGLGLRLIYFSYDVKMKEKGDIPEGYSVSREKKERFSLILESASTNQTSMYLCASSSRNQPQHFGDGTRLSIL.